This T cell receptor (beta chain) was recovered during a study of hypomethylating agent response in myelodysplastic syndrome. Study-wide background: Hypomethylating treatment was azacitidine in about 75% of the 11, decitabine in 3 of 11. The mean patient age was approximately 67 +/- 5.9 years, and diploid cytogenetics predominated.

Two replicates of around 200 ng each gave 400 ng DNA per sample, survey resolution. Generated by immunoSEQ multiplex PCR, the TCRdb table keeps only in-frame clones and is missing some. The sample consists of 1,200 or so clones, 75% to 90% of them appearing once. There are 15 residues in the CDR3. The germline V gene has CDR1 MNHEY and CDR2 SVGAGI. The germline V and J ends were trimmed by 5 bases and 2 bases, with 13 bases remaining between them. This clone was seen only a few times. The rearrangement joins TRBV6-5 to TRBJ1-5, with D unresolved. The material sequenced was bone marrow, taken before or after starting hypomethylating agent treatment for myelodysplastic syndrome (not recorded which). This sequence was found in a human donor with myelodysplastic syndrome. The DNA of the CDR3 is TGTGCCAGCAGTCCAACATGGAGTGGCAATCAGCCCCAGCATTTT. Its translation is CASSPTWSGNQPQHF.